This T cell receptor (beta chain) was recovered during a study of Ad26.COV2.S vaccination and SARS-CoV-2 variants. With respect to this clone: Its antigen is not known.

General observations from the study: Analytic work on TCR breadth and depth might have understated the full extent of total T cell responses. Vaccine recipients surpassed placebo recipients in spike-specific TCR breadth. Following vaccination, spike-specific CD8+ and CD4+ T cell responses reportedly exhibited substantial breadth. Participants given vaccine showed non-spike TCR breadth similar to that of placebo recipients.

Clones were read by immunoSEQ multiplex PCR, and TCRdb kept only the in-frame ones, dropping some. The sample lists about 350,000 clones; about 90% were seen once. Germline CDR1 and CDR2: SGHTS and YDEGEE. V lost 2 bases and J lost 4; bases outside the gene matches: 5. The CDR3 sequence is 15 residues long. The V and J genes are TRBV5-8 and TRBJ2-3, with TRBD2 identical over 9 bases. The TCR comes from a human donor who had recovered from COVID-19. Sample: peripheral blood, taken after recovery from COVID-19. The CDR3 DNA sequence: TGTGCCAGCAGCTTTGGTAGCGGGGGTCCAGATACGCAGTATTTT. Protein: CASSFGSGGPDTQYF.